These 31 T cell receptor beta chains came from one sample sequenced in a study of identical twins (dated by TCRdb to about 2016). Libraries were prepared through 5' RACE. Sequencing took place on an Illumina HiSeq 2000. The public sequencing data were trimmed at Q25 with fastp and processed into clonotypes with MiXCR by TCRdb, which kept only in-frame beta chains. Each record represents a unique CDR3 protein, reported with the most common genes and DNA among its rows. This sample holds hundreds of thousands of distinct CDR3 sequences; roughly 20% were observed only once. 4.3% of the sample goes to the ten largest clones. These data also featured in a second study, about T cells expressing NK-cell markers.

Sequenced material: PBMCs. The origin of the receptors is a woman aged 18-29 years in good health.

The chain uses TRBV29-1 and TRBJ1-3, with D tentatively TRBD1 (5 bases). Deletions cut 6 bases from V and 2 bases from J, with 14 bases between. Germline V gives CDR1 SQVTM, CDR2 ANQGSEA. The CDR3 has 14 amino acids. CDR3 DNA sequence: TGCAGCGTCGATCCCGGGACCCCTGGAAACACCATATATTTT. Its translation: CSVDPGTPGNTIYF.

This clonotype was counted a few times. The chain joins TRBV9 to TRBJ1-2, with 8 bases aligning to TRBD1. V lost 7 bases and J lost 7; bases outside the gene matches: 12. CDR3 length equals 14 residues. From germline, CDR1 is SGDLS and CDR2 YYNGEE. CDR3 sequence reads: CASSPATGVFGYTF. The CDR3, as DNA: TGTGCCAGCTCCCCTGCGACAGGGGTCTTTGGCTACACCTTC.

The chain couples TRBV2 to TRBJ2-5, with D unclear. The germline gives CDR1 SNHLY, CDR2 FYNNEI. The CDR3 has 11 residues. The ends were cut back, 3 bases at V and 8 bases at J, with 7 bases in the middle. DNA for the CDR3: TGTGCCAGCAGTGACCAGCGAACCCAGTACTTC. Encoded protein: CASSDQRTQYF.

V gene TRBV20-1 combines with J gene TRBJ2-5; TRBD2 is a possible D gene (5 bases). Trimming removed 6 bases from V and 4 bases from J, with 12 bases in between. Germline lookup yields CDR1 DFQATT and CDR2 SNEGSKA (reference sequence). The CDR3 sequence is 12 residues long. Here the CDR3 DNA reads TGCAGTGCGAGTCCGGGGATAGAGACCCAGTACTTC. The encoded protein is CSASPGIETQYF.

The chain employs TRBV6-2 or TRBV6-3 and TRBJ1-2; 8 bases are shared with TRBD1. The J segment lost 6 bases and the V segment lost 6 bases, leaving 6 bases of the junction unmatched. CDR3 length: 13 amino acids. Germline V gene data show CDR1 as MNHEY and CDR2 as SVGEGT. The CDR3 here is CASRGQGGDGYTF. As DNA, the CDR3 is TGTGCCAGCAGAGGACAGGGAGGAGATGGCTACACCTTC.

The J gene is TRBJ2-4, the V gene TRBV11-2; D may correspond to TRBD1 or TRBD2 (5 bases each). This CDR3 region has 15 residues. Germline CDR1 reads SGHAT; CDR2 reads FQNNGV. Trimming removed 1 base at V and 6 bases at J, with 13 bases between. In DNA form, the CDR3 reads TGTGCCAGCAGCTTAGGGGACGGCCTTGGAAACATTCAGTACTTC. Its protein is CASSLGDGLGNIQYF.

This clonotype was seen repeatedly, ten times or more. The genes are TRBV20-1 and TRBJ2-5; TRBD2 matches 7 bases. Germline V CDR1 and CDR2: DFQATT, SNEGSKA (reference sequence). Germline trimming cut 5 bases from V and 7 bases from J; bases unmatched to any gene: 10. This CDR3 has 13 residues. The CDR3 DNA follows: TGCAGTGCTGCCAGGGAGCCGGGGGGGACCCAGTACTTC. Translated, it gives CSAAREPGGTQYF.

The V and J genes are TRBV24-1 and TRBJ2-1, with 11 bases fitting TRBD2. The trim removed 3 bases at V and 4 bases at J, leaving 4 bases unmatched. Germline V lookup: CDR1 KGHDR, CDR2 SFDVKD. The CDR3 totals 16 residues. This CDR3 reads CATSDATSGKYNEQFF. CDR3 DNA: TGTGCCACCAGTGATGCGACTAGCGGGAAGTACAATGAGCAGTTCTTC.

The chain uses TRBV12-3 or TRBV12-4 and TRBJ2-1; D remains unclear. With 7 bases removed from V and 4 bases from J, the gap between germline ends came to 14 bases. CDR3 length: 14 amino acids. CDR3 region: CASNWAGKYNEQFF. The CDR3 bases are TGTGCCAGCAATTGGGCCGGAAAATACAATGAGCAGTTCTTC.

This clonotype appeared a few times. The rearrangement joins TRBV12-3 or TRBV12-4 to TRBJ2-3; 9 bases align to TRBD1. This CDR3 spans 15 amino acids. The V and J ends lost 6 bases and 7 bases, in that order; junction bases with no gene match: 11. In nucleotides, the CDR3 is TGTGCCAGCAGCCCACACAGGGGGCGCGGCAATACGCAGTATTTT. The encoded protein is CASSPHRGRGNTQYF.

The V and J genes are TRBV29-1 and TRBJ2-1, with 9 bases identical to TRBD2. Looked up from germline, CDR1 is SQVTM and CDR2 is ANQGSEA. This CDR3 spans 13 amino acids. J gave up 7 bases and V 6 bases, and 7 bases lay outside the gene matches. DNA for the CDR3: TGCAGCGTGGGACTAGCTCCCCGTAATGAGCAGTTCTTC. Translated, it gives CSVGLAPRNEQFF.

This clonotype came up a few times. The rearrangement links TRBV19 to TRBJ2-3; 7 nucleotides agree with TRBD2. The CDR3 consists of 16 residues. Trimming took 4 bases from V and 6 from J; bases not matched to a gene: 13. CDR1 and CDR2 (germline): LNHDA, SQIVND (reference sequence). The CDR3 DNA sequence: TGTGCCAGTAGTAACTATGGCGGGAGCCCCCCGGATACGCAGTATTTT. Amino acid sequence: CASSNYGGSPPDTQYF. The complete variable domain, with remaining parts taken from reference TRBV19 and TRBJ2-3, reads DGGITQSPKYLFRKEGQNVTLSCEQNLNHDAMYWYRQDPGQGLRLIYYSQIVNDFQKGDIAEGYSVSREKKESFPLTVTSAQKNPTAFYLCASSNYGGSPPDTQYFGPGTRLTVL.

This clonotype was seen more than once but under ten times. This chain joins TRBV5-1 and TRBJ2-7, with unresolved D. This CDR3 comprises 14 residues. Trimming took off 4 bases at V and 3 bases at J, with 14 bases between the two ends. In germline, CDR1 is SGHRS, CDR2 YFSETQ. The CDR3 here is CASSLSSRDYEQYF. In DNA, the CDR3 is TGCGCCAGCAGCCTCTCCTCCCGTGACTACGAGCAGTACTTC.

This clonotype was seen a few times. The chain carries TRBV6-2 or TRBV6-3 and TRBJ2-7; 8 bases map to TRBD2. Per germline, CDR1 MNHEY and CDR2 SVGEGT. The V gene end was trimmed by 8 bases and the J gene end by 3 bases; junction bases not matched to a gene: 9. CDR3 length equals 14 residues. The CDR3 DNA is TGTGCCAGCCGGGGTAGCGGGAAATACTACGAGCAGTACTTC. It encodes CASRGSGKYYEQYF.

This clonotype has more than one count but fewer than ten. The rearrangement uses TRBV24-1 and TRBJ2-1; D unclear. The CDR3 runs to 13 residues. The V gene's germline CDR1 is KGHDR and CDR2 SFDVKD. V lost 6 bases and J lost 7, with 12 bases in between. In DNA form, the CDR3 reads TGTGCCACCAGTAGCGTGGTGGCAAATGAGCAGTTCTTC. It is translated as CATSSVVANEQFF.

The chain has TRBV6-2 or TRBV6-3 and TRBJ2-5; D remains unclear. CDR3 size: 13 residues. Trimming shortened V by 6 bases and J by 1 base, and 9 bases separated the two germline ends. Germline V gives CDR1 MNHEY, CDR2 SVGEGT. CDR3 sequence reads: CASRLLAQETQYF. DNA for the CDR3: TGTGCCAGCAGACTATTAGCCCAAGAGACCCAGTACTTC.

The CDR3 nucleotides read TGTGCCAGCACTATTACGGGGGGCTCCTACGAGCAGTACTTC. Amino acids: CASTITGGSYEQYF. The chain combines TRBV12-3 or TRBV12-4 with TRBJ2-7, with 7 bases aligning to TRBD2. The J segment lost 0 bases and the V segment lost 7 bases, leaving 6 bases of the junction unmatched. CDR3 length: 14 residues.

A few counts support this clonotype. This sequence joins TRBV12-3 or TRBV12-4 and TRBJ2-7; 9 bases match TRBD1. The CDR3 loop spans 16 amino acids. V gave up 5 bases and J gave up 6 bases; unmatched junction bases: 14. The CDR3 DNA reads TGTGCCAGCAGTACCTTATTACAGGGGGCGAAGAGCGAGCAGTACTTC. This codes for CASSTLLQGAKSEQYF.

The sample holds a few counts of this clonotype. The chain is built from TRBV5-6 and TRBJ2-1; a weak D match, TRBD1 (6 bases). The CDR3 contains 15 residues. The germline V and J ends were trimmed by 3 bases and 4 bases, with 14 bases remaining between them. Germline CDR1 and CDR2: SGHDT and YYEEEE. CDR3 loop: CASSSFPGEYNEQFF. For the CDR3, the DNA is TGTGCCAGCAGCTCCTTCCCAGGGGAATACAATGAGCAGTTCTTC. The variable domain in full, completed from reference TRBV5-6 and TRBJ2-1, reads DAGVTQSPTHLIKTRGQQVTLRCSPKSGHDTVSWYQQALGQGPQFIFQYYEEEERQRGNFPDRFSGHQFPNYSSELNVNALLLGDSALYLCASSSFPGEYNEQFFGPGTRLTVL.

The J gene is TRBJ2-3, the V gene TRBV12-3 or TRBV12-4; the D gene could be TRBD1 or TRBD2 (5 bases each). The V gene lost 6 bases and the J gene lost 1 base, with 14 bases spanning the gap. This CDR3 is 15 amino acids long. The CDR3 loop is CASSLLEGGTDTQYF. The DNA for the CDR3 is TGTGCCAGCAGCCTACTAGAAGGGGGCACAGATACGCAGTATTTT.

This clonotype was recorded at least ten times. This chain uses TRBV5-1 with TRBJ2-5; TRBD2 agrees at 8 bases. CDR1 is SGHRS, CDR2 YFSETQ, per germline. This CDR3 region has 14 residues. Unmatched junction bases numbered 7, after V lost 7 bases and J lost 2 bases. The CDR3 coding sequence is TGCGCCAGCTCAGCGGGGGCCGCACAAGAGACCCAGTACTTC. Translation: CASSAGAAQETQYF.

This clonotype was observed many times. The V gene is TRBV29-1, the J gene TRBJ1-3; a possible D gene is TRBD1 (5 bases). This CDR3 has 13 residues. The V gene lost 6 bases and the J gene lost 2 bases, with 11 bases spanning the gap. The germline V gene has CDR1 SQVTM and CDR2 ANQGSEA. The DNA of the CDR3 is TGCAGCGTAGACGGGGCGACTGGAAACACCATATATTTT. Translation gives CSVDGATGNTIYF. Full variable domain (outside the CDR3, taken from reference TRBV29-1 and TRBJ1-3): SAVISQKPSRDICQRGTSLTIQCQVDSQVTMMFWYRQQPGQSLTLIATANQGSEATYESGFVIDKFPISRPNLTFSTLTVSNMSPEDSSIYLCSVDGATGNTIYFGEGSWLTVV.

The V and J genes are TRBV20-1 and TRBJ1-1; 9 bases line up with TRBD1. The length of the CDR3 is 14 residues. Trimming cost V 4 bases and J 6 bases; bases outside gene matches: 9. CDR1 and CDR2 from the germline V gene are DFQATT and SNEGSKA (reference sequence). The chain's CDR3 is CSANGQGRVAEAFF. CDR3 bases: TGCAGTGCTAACGGACAGGGGAGGGTCGCTGAAGCTTTCTTT.

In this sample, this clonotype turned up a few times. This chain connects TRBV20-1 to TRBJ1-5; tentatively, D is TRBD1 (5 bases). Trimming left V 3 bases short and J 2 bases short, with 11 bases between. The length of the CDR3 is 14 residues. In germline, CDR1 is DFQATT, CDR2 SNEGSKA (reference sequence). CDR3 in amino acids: CSASAGSGNQPQHF. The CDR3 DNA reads TGCAGTGCTAGTGCAGGGAGTGGCAATCAGCCCCAGCATTTT.

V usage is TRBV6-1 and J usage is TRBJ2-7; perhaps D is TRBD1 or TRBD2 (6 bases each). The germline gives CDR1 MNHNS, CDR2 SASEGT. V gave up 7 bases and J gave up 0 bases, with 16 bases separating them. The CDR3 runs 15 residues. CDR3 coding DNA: TGTGCCAGCAAGGAGGGGGGCTATATCTCCTACGAGCAGTACTTC. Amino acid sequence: CASKEGGYISYEQYF.

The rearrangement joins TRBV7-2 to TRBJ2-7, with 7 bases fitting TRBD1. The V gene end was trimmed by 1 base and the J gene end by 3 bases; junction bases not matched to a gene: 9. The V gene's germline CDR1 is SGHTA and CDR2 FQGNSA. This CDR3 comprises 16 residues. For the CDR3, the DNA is TGTGCCAGCAGCTTAGACCCGACAGGGAGATTCTACGAGCAGTACTTC. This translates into CASSLDPTGRFYEQYF.

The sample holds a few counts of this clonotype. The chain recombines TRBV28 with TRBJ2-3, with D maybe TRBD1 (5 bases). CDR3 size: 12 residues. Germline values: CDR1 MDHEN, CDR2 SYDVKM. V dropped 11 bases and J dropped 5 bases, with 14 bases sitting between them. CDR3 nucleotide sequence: TGTGCCTTGGGGCAGATGCAAGATACGCAGTATTTT. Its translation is CALGQMQDTQYF. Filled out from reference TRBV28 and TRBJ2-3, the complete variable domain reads DVKVTQSSRYLVKRTGEKVFLECVQDMDHENMFWYRQDPGLGLRLIYFSYDVKMKEKGDIPEGYSVSREKKERFSLILESASTNQTSMYLCALGQMQDTQYFGPGTRLTVL.

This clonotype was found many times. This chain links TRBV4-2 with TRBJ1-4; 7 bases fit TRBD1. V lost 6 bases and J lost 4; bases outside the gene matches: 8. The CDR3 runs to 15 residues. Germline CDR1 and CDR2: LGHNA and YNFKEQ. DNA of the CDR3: TGTGCCAGCAGGTTGGGTGACAGGGATAATGAAAAACTGTTTTTT. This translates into CASRLGDRDNEKLFF.

The CDR3 region has the DNA TGTGCCAGCAGCTTAGTAGCGGGATTTCGCACTGAAGCTTTCTTT. Protein sequence: CASSLVAGFRTEAFF. This rearrangement joins TRBV7-8 to TRBJ1-1; D is unclear. This CDR3 contains 15 residues. Germline V lookup: CDR1 SGHVS, CDR2 FQNEAQ. V was pared by 1 base and J by 4 bases, with 13 bases between.

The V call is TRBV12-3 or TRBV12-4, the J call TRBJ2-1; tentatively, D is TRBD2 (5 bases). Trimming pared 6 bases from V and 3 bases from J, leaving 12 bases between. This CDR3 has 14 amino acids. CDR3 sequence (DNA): TGTGCCAGCAGGTTTTCCGGGATCTACAATGAGCAGTTCTTC. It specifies CASRFSGIYNEQFF.

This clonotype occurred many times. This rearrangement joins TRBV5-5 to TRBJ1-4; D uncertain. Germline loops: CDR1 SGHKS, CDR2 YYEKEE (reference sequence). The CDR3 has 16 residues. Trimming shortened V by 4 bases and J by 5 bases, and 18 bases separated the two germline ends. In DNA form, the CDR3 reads TGTGCCAGCAGCGACGGACGAGGCCTGTTAAATGAAAAACTGTTTTTT. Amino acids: CASSDGRGLLNEKLFF.